This TCR beta chain was retrieved from a study of radiotherapy plus CTLA-4 blockade in lung cancer. Whole-study context: Objective response was observed in over 15% of patients, and disease control in approximately 30%. The study's findings and limits: Interferon-beta, together with early blood T cell clone dynamics, reportedly best predicted response. In blood, after radiotherapy plus ipilimumab, tumor-derived TCR clones expanded.

Each patient with chemo-refractory metastatic non-small-cell lung cancer was treated with focal radiation plus CTLA-4 blockade using ipilimumab. On this clone: Its antigen is still unknown.

This CDR3 has 19 amino acids. Assay: immunoSEQ multiplex PCR; the TCRdb copy retains only in-frame clones and omits some. Of tens of thousands of clones listed, about 78% are singletons. This receptor was identified in a human donor with non-small cell lung cancer who had a partial response to radiotherapy plus ipilimumab. Some clones in this sample may be carry-over from other donors' samples. The V and J genes are TRBV1 and TRBJ2-6; the table's D call, TRBD1, was not checked against the DNA. TRBV1 is given as a pseudogene. The source was peripheral blood, collected from a patient treated with radiotherapy plus ipilimumab. The CDR3 DNA sequence: TGCACCAGCAGACACCACCGGGACAGGGGGCTTAGGGGGGCCAACGTCCTGACTTTC. Its translation: CTSRHHRDRGLRGANVLTF.